These T cell receptor beta chains were read from a single sample in a study of blood T cell repertoires in COVID-19. Profiled with immunoSEQ multiplex PCR; TCRdb holds only in-frame clones, not every one. The table records over 120,000 clones, around 89% of them present only once. The sequencing sample was made of peripheral blood. The receptors were sampled from a man in his sixties with active or convalescent COVID-19. Each CDR3 is given with its conserved first and last residue. D genes are given only for firm matches. Part of the rows lack a size; the others show once, few, many or a class for expanded clones.

TRBD1	TRBJ1-5	.	TRBV6-4	TGTGCCAGCAGAGGACAGGGAACACGTTATAGCAATCAGCCCCAGCATTTT	CASRGQGTRYSNQPQHF
.	TRBJ1-1	.	TRBV6-5	TGTGCCAGCAGTAATGACAGGCTGAGCACTGAAGCTTTCTTT	CASSNDRLSTEAFF
.	TRBJ2-7	.	TRBV19	TGTGCCAGTAGTATCAAGGCTAGCTCCTACGAGCAGTACTTC	CASSIKASSYEQYF
.	TRBJ2-2	.	TRBV9	TGTGCCAGCAGCGACCGGGGCACCGGGGAGCTGTTTTTT	CASSDRGTGELFF
TRBD2	TRBJ2-1	.	TRBV5-1	TGCGCCAGCAGCTCGCCGGGACTAGCGGGAGTTAATGAGCAGTTCTTC	CASSSPGLAGVNEQFF
.	TRBJ2-7	few	TRBV15	TGTGCCACCAGCAGAGATCCGACGGGGACCTACGAGCAGTACTTC	CATSRDPTGTYEQYF
TRBD2	TRBJ2-5	.	TRBV4-1	TGCGCCAGCAGCCGTGCTAAGAGTGGATCCGGGGGGTCCCAAGAGACCCAGTACTTC	CASSRAKSGSGGSQETQYF
TRBD1	TRBJ1-1	.	TRBV9	TGTGCCAGCAGCGGGGACAGGGGAATGAACACTGAAGCTTTCTTT	CASSGDRGMNTEAFF
TRBD2	TRBJ2-4	.	TRBV6-8	TGTGCCAGCAGTCCCGGGACTAGCGGGGTACACAAAAACATTCAGTACTTC	CASSPGTSGVHKNIQYF
.	TRBJ1-2	.	TRBV24-1	TGTGCCACCAGTGACGACCAGGGCTTCTATGGCTACACCTTC	CATSDDQGFYGYTF
.	TRBJ2-7	.	TRBV24-1	TGTGCCACCAGTGATGAGGATAGTTCCCCCTACGAGCAGTACTTC	CATSDEDSSPYEQYF
.	TRBJ2-5	.	TRBV6-6	TGTGCCAGCAGTTCAGGGGAGACCCAGTACTTC	CASSSGETQYF
.	TRBJ1-2	once	TRBV6-4	TGTGCCAGCAGTGATCCGGGGTATGGCTACACCTTC	CASSDPGYGYTF
.	TRBJ1-1	.	TRBV30	TGTGCCTGGACCGGGACATCGAACACTGAAGCTTTCTTT	CAWTGTSNTEAFF
.	TRBJ2-5	.	TRBV28	TGTGCCAGCAGTCTGGTCACGGGAGAGACCCAGTACTTC	CASSLVTGETQYF
.	TRBJ2-7	.	TRBV7-2	TGTGCCAGCAGTCAATCAGAAAACTCCTACGAGCAGTACTTC	CASSQSENSYEQYF
TRBD1	TRBJ1-6	.	TRBV7-9	TGTGCCAGCAGCTTCGAGGGACAGGGGAATTCACCCCTCCACTTT	CASSFEGQGNSPLHF
.	TRBJ2-7	.	TRBV4-3	TGCGCCAGCAGCCTCTGGGGGGGCCCCTACGAGCAGTACTTC	CASSLWGGPYEQYF
.	TRBJ1-4	once	TRBV7-9	TGTGCCAGCAGCTTATACTCCGGGGGGGTTGAAAAACTGTTTTTT	CASSLYSGGVEKLFF
TRBD1	TRBJ2-3	.	TRBV6-5	TGTGCCGCCTCCAGGGGGCTGACAGATACGCAGTATTTT	CAASRGLTDTQYF
.	TRBJ2-7	.	TRBV7-8	TGTGCCAGCAGCTTAGCAGCCAGGGGGGCCTCCTACGAGCAGTACTTC	CASSLAARGASYEQYF
.	TRBJ2-5	.	TRBV6-2/TRBV6-3	TGTGCCAGCAGTTACTCCGAGGAGGAGACCCAGTACTTC	CASSYSEEETQYF
TRBD1	TRBJ1-5	once	TRBV19	TGTGCCAGTAGTGTCGGGACAGGGGGCGCGCATCAGCCCCAGCATTTT	CASSVGTGGAHQPQHF
.	TRBJ1-1	.	TRBV5-1	TGCGCCAGCAGCCAAGGGGGGGGAAGGTCTGAAGCTTTCTTT	CASSQGGGRSEAFF
TRBD2	TRBJ2-7	.	TRBV7-3	TGTGCCAGCAGCTTAATCGCGGGCGGGGGTTACGAGCAGTACTTC	CASSLIAGGGYEQYF
TRBD1	TRBJ2-7	.	TRBV10-3	TGTGCCATCAGTGCCACCGCCGGGACAGGGTCACCTGGCGGCTACGAGCAGTACTTC	CAISATAGTGSPGGYEQYF
.	TRBJ1-1	.	TRBV6-5	TGTGCCAGCAGTTACTCGTTACTACAAGGGAACACTGAAGCTTTCTTT	CASSYSLLQGNTEAFF
.	TRBJ1-6	.	TRBV6-5	TGTGCCAGCAGACCCTCCGCGACGGTGAGGACCCTCCACTTT	CASRPSATVRTLHF
.	TRBJ1-5	.	TRBV27	TGTGCCAGCAGCTACAGGGCGAGTCAGCCCCAGCATTTT	CASSYRASQPQHF
TRBD2	TRBJ2-1	.	TRBV3-1/TRBV3-2	TGTGCCAGCAGCCAGACTAGCGCGACCGCCTACAATGAGCAGTTCTTC	CASSQTSATAYNEQFF
.	TRBJ2-2	few	TRBV23-1	TGCGCCAGCAGTCCCTCCTCAGACACCTCGAACACCGGGGAGCTGTTTTTT	CASSPSSDTSNTGELFF
.	TRBJ2-5	.	TRBV24-1	TGTGCCACCACCGCGGGACAGTCTACCGGAGAGACCCAGTACTTC	CATTAGQSTGETQYF
.	TRBJ1-3	once	TRBV6-8	TGTGCCAGCAGTTATAGGCGGAGCCTCTCTGGAAACACCATATATTTT	CASSYRRSLSGNTIYF
.	TRBJ1-1	.	TRBV29-1	TGCAGCTCGGGGGGGCGAAACACTGAAGCTTTCTTT	CSSGGRNTEAFF
.	TRBJ1-1	.	TRBV6-5	TGTGCCAGCAGTTTACTTGGGGAGGTGAACACTGAAGCTTTCTTT	CASSLLGEVNTEAFF
TRBD2	TRBJ2-3	.	TRBV27	TGTGCCAGCAGTCAACGACTAGCCCTCAGACCCACAGATACGCAGTATTTT	CASSQRLALRPTDTQYF
.	TRBJ2-3	.	TRBV4-2	TGTGCCAGCAGCCCGCTAATGGGGGGAGGCACAGATACGCAGTATTTT	CASSPLMGGGTDTQYF
.	TRBJ1-5	.	TRBV5-8	TGTGCCAGCAGCTTTATTAATCAGCCCCAGCATTTT	CASSFINQPQHF
.	TRBJ1-2	few	TRBV5-5	TGTGCCAGCAGGAGGGGAGGGACGGGCTATGGCTACACCTTC	CASRRGGTGYGYTF
.	TRBJ1-2	.	TRBV2	TGTGCCAGCACTGGTACAGTTAATGGCTACACCTTC	CASTGTVNGYTF
.	TRBJ1-2	.	TRBV28	TGTGCCAGCAGATTGAGGGTATCTTATATGAGCTACACCTTC	CASRLRVSYMSYTF
.	TRBJ2-7	.	TRBV7-9	TGTGCCAGCAGCTCATACAGCTACGAGCAGTACTTC	CASSSYSYEQYF
.	TRBJ1-3	.	TRBV28	TGTGCCAGCACCTTCGGGTGGGCTGGAAACACCATATATTTT	CASTFGWAGNTIYF
.	TRBJ1-1	.	TRBV2	TGTGCCAGCATCCAAAGGGAGACTGAAGCTTTCTTT	CASIQRETEAFF
.	TRBJ1-2	.	TRBV21-1	TGTGCCACCGCCTTCATCAGGGGAGCCCCTTCCTATGGCTACACCTTC	CATAFIRGAPSYGYTF
TRBD2	TRBJ2-1	.	TRBV6-5	TGTGCCAGCAGCCCGGGACTAACCTACAATGAGCAGTTCTTC	CASSPGLTYNEQFF
.	TRBJ1-1	.	TRBV2	TGTGCCAGCAGGGCGGACAGGAACACTGAAGCTTTCTTT	CASRADRNTEAFF
.	TRBJ2-7	once	TRBV28	TGTGCCAGCAGTTCACCTGAACCCCCAGTCACCGAGCAGTACTTC	CASSSPEPPVTEQYF
TRBD1	TRBJ1-2	.	TRBV7-9	TGTGCCAGCAGCGCGCCCGGGACAGGGGGCTATGGCTACACCTTC	CASSAPGTGGYGYTF
.	TRBJ2-7	.	TRBV24-1	TGTGCCACCAGTGATGGCCAGGCCTACGAGCAGTACTTC	CATSDGQAYEQYF
TRBD1	TRBJ1-2	.	TRBV19	TGTGCCAGTAACCAGGGGGACTATGGCTACACCTTC	CASNQGDYGYTF
TRBD2	TRBJ2-1	.	TRBV30	TGTGCCTGCATTAGCGGGAGTCTCGCTGAGCAGTTCTTC	CACISGSLAEQFF
TRBD1	TRBJ2-5	.	TRBV5-5	TGTGCCAGCAGCTCCTGGGACAGCCAAGAGACCCAGTACTTC	CASSSWDSQETQYF
.	TRBJ2-5	.	TRBV4-2	TGTGCCAGCAGCCAAAGGGTAGGGGGAGAGACCCAGTACTTC	CASSQRVGGETQYF
TRBD2	TRBJ2-3	few	TRBV7-8	TGTGCCAGCAGCTTAGTAGGGACTAGGGGCACAGATACGCAGTATTTT	CASSLVGTRGTDTQYF
.	TRBJ1-4	.	TRBV2	TGTGCCAGCAGTGAAGGCTCAAGCAGGGCGGGGGAAAAACTGTTTTTT	CASSEGSSRAGEKLFF
.	TRBJ1-1	.	TRBV6-2/TRBV6-3	TGTGCCAGCAGTTACTCTTTAAAGGACAAGGTGGCTGAAGCTTTCTTT	CASSYSLKDKVAEAFF
TRBD1	TRBJ1-6	.	TRBV5-6	TGTGCCAGCAGCTTGGACAGGGGGCGCGCCGGGAATTCACCCCTCCACTTT	CASSLDRGRAGNSPLHF
TRBD2	TRBJ2-5	.	TRBV5-6	TGTGCCAGCAGCGCTGGGACTAGCGGGAGGTGGGGGACCCAGTACTTC	CASSAGTSGRWGTQYF
.	TRBJ2-1	.	TRBV2	TGTGCCAGCAACAGCTTAGGTTCCTACAATGAGCAGTTCTTC	CASNSLGSYNEQFF